What follows are 27 T cell receptor beta chains derived from one specimen sequenced in a study of early T cells in non-severe SARS-CoV-2 infection. MiXCR, applied by TCRdb to the 5' RACE reads, yields one record per CDR3 protein. The repertoire holds 45,000 to 70,000 distinct CDR3 sequences, with around 10% as singletons. Sequencing was done on a sample of whole blood. The receptors here all came from an adult who was a healthcare worker with PCR-confirmed SARS-CoV-2 infection or an uninfected control (not recorded which).

This chain uses TRBV10-2 with TRBJ1-4; D remains unclear. The CDR3 spans 14 residues. Germline CDR1 reads WSHSY; CDR2 reads SAAADI. V was trimmed by 3 bases and J by 2 bases, leaving 7 bases between them. CDR3 loop: CASSDIATNEKLFF. The DNA of the CDR3 is TGCGCCAGCAGTGATATTGCGACTAATGAAAAACTGTTTTTT.

In its sample, this clonotype was seen a few times. The chain recombines TRBV27 with TRBJ1-6, with D perhaps matching TRBD1 (6 bases). Germline CDR1 MNHEY, CDR2 SMNVEV (reference sequence). There are 16 residues in the CDR3. Trimming took 6 bases from V and 6 from J, leaving 18 bases between them. DNA for the CDR3: TGTGCCAGCAGGTTGGAAAACAGGGCGCTTAATTCACCCCTCCACTTT. It specifies CASRLENRALNSPLHF.

In its sample, this clonotype was seen many times. The V call is TRBV7-6, the J call TRBJ2-3; 7 positions agree with TRBD1. Trimming removed 4 bases from V and 3 bases from J; junction bases left unmatched: 7. Germline V gives CDR1 SGHVS, CDR2 FNYEAQ. The CDR3 has 15 amino acids. Here the CDR3 reads CASSSPVTGTDTQYF. CDR3 nucleotide sequence: TGTGCCAGCAGCTCCCCGGTGACAGGGACAGATACGCAGTATTTT.

This clonotype was seen ten or more times. V and J are TRBV25-1 and TRBJ2-3; TRBD2 agrees at 8 bases. The V gene end was trimmed by 2 bases and the J gene end by 5 bases; junction bases not matched to a gene: 6. Germline V lookup: CDR1 MGHDK, CDR2 SYGVNS. This CDR3 comprises 15 residues. The CDR3 protein is CASSEPAGAEDTQYF. The CDR3 coding sequence is TGTGCCAGCAGTGAACCAGCGGGAGCGGAAGATACGCAGTATTTT.

This clonotype was detected many times. The chain joins TRBV14 to TRBJ1-2; a weak D match, TRBD1 (5 bases). The V and J ends lost 1 base and 0 bases respectively, with 12 bases between them. CDR3 length: 16 residues. Per the germline V gene, CDR1 is SGHDN and CDR2 is FVKESK. The CDR3 coding sequence is TGTGCCAGCAGCCAAGGGAGGGCAGGGCCTAACTATGGCTACACCTTC. Protein: CASSQGRAGPNYGYTF.

A few counts support this clonotype. The gene calls are TRBV7-6 and TRBJ2-7, with 8 bases matching TRBD1. CDR3 length equals 16 residues. Trimming at V came to 5 bases and at J to 7 bases, leaving 16 bases not matched to a gene. Germline values: CDR1 SGHVS, CDR2 FNYEAQ. The CDR3 loop is CASSPRTDRDTTEQYF. The CDR3 region has the DNA TGTGCCAGCAGCCCCCGAACGGACAGGGATACTACGGAGCAGTACTTC. The entire variable domain, with the rest obtained from reference TRBV7-6 and TRBJ2-7, is as follows: GAGVSQSPRYKVTKRGQDVALRCDPISGHVSLYWYRQALGQGPEFLTYFNYEAQQDKSGLPNDRFSAERPEGSISTLTIQRTEQRDSAMYRCASSPRTDRDTTEQYFGPGTRLTVT.

This clonotype appeared many times. The V and J genes are TRBV5-5 and TRBJ2-1, with a possible D match to TRBD2 (6 bases). V was clipped by 4 bases and J by 7 bases, with 21 bases between them. The germline V gene has CDR1 SGHKS and CDR2 YYEKEE (reference sequence). CDR3 length: 16 residues. The CDR3 bases are TGTGCCAGCAGCCTTGCCGCGGGGACCAAACCTAATGAGCAGTTCTTC. This translates into CASSLAAGTKPNEQFF.

This chain uses TRBV7-9 with TRBJ2-5, with 10 positions matching TRBD1. There are 12 residues in the CDR3. In germline, CDR1 is SEHNR, CDR2 FQNEAQ (reference sequence). The ends lost 8 bases at V and 5 bases at J; junction bases unmatched: 2. The CDR3 here is CASDRGRETQYF. In nucleotides, the CDR3 is TGTGCCAGCGACAGGGGGCGTGAGACCCAGTACTTC.

This clonotype turned up a few times. V usage is TRBV20-1 and J usage is TRBJ1-4; D is possibly TRBD1 (5 bases). Germline CDR1 is DFQATT and CDR2 is SNEGSKA (reference sequence). Trimming took 6 bases from V and 5 from J, leaving 13 bases between them. CDR3 size: 13 residues. The CDR3 DNA reads as TGCAGTGCAGTCGGGGCAGGGAATGAAAAACTGTTTTTT. Its protein is CSAVGAGNEKLFF.

This rearrangement joins TRBV20-1 to TRBJ2-3; 10 nucleotides match TRBD2. From germline, CDR1 is DFQATT and CDR2 SNEGSKA (reference sequence). Trimming cost V 4 bases and J 4 bases; bases outside gene matches: 5. CDR3 length: 14 amino acids. The CDR3 DNA reads as TGCAGTGCTACCAGCGGGGGGGCTTCAGATACGCAGTATTTT. It yields the protein CSATSGGASDTQYF.

This sequence joins TRBV3-1 and TRBJ2-5; D is undetermined. Per the germline V gene, CDR1 is LGHDT and CDR2 is YNNKEL (reference sequence). This CDR3 is built from 15 residues. With 2 bases removed from V and 0 bases from J, the gap between germline ends came to 10 bases. The CDR3 DNA reads as TGTGCCAGCAGCCAACCAAACTGGTACCAAGAGACCCAGTACTTC. This encodes CASSQPNWYQETQYF.

This clonotype appeared many times. The J gene is TRBJ1-1, the V gene TRBV18; weak D call: TRBD1 (6 bases). CDR1 is KGHSH, CDR2 LQKENI, per germline. The length of the CDR3 is 13 residues. The V end was cut by 8 bases, the J end by 1 base, with 11 bases between. DNA of the CDR3: TGTGCCAGCACCGGACAGCGGAACACTGAAGCTTTCTTT. Amino acids: CASTGQRNTEAFF.

This clonotype was seen repeatedly, ten times or more. This chain uses TRBV4-1 with TRBJ2-4; 8 nucleotides agree with TRBD2. The CDR3 is 17 residues long. Trimming took 0 bases from V and 4 from J; bases not matched to a gene: 8. Per germline, CDR1 MGHRA and CDR2 YSYEKL. The CDR3 DNA sequence: TGCGCCAGCAGCCAAGACCCAGCGGGGGACCGAAAAAACATTCAGTACTTC. Encoded protein: CASSQDPAGDRKNIQYF.

The table lists this clonotype with many counts. The J gene is TRBJ1-5, the V gene TRBV20-1, with 7 bases matching TRBD1. V lost 1 base to trimming and J lost 7 bases; unmatched junction nucleotides: 19. Germline CDR1 reads DFQATT; CDR2 reads SNEGSKA (reference sequence). This CDR3 is built from 18 residues. CDR3 coding DNA: TGCAGTGCTAGAGGGACATGGACAGGAGGACGCCAGGAGCAGCCCCAGCATTTT. Amino acids: CSARGTWTGGRQEQPQHF.

This clonotype has a handful of counts. The V gene is TRBV12-3 or TRBV12-4, the J gene TRBJ1-1, with TRBD1 as a possible D gene (6 bases). CDR3 size: 17 residues. The V end was cut by 8 bases, the J end by 7 bases, with 29 bases between. The CDR3 nucleotides read TGTGCCAGCTGGGGCTTAACAGGGAGCGAGCCCCGGGGTGAAGCTTTCTTT. Its protein product is CASWGLTGSEPRGEAFF.

This clonotype came up many times. The V gene is TRBV20-1, the J gene TRBJ1-5, with 7 nucleotides matching TRBD1. V lost 4 bases to trimming and J lost 4 bases; unmatched junction nucleotides: 7. The CDR3 covers 14 residues. The germline V gene has CDR1 DFQATT and CDR2 SNEGSKA (reference sequence). For the CDR3, the DNA is TGCAGTGCTACGACAGGGAGGATTAATCAGCCCCAGCATTTT. The encoded protein is CSATTGRINQPQHF.

V usage is TRBV7-8 and J usage is TRBJ1-2, with a possible D match to TRBD1 (5 bases). The V gene lost 6 bases and the J gene lost 6 bases, with 20 bases spanning the gap. Germline V gives CDR1 SGHVS, CDR2 FQNEAQ. The CDR3 contains 15 residues. CDR3 coding DNA: TGTGCCAGCAGTCTCCTCCGGGACGGTCGGCATGGCTACACCTTC. Translation: CASSLLRDGRHGYTF.

This clonotype showed up many times. The chain couples TRBV29-1 to TRBJ2-3, with 16 bases aligning to TRBD2. The ends lost 7 bases at V and 4 bases at J; junction bases unmatched: 5. This CDR3 has 15 amino acids. The germline V gene has CDR1 SQVTM and CDR2 ANQGSEA. As DNA, the CDR3 is TGCAGCGCCGGGACTAGCGGGAGGGCCGCAGATACGCAGTATTTT. Translated, it gives CSAGTSGRAADTQYF.

The table lists this clonotype with many counts. This chain uses TRBV19 with TRBJ2-3; 12 bases are shared with TRBD2. V shed 4 bases and J 2 bases; nucleotides not matched to a gene: 4. Germline V CDR1 and CDR2: LNHDA, SQIVND (reference sequence). The CDR3 extends over 16 amino acids. The CDR3 nucleotides are TGTGCCAGTAGTACTCTAGCGGGAGGGGCCACAGATACGCAGTATTTT. Amino acid sequence: CASSTLAGGATDTQYF.

This clonotype appeared a few times. The chain links TRBV6-2 or TRBV6-3 to TRBJ2-7; D is uncertain. The CDR3 has 13 amino acids. Trimming took 8 bases from V and 0 from J, leaving 11 bases between them. Germline V lookup: CDR1 MNHEY, CDR2 SVGEGT. Written as DNA, the CDR3 is TGTGCCAGCCTTAAGGCGGCCTCCTACGAGCAGTACTTC. Its protein product is CASLKAASYEQYF.

V usage is TRBV20-1 and J usage is TRBJ2-7, with 13 bases that match TRBD2. V gave up 3 bases and J gave up 5 bases; unmatched junction bases: 7. Germline assignment: CDR1 DFQATT and CDR2 SNEGSKA (reference sequence). The CDR3 runs 15 residues. CDR3 DNA: TGCAGTGCTAGGCTGGGGGGACTAGCGGGGAACGAGCAGTACTTC. This translates into CSARLGGLAGNEQYF.

The sample holds many counts of this clonotype. The genes are TRBV10-2 and TRBJ1-3; D gene unclear. This CDR3 is built from 15 residues. With 5 bases removed from V and 0 bases from J, the gap between germline ends came to 11 bases. The V gene's germline CDR1 is WSHSY and CDR2 SAAADI. CDR3 sequence reads: CASSSGATSGNTIYF. In DNA, the CDR3 is TGCGCCAGCAGTTCCGGCGCCACCTCTGGAAACACCATATATTTT.

This clonotype was counted at least ten times. J is TRBJ1-5 and V is TRBV2; D is perhaps TRBD1 (5 bases). This CDR3 has 13 residues. Trimming pared 3 bases from V and 11 bases from J, leaving 14 bases between. Germline CDR1 SNHLY, CDR2 FYNNEI. CDR3 protein: CASSDAGEAAQHF. The DNA of the CDR3 is TGTGCCAGCAGTGATGCGGGGGAAGCAGCCCAGCATTTT. The full variable domain, with the rest looked up from reference TRBV2 and TRBJ1-5, is EPEVTQTPSHQVTQMGQEVILRCVPISNHLYFYWYRQILGQKVEFLVSFYNNEISEKSEIFDDQFSVERPDGSNFTLKIRSTKLEDSAMYFCASSDAGEAAQHFGDGTRLSIL.

This clonotype was observed a few times. V is TRBV24-1 and J is TRBJ2-1; D may be TRBD1 (6 bases). Germline CDR1 reads KGHDR; CDR2 reads SFDVKD. The germline V and J ends were trimmed by 3 bases and 3 bases, with 14 bases remaining between them. This CDR3 is 16 amino acids long. Here the CDR3 reads CATSDARQAGYNEQFF. DNA for the CDR3: TGTGCCACCAGTGATGCCCGACAGGCGGGCTACAATGAGCAGTTCTTC.

The J gene is TRBJ2-7, the V gene TRBV5-1; 7 bases fit TRBD2. This CDR3 spans 16 amino acids. Unmatched junction bases numbered 10, after V lost 3 bases and J lost 1 base. Looked up from germline, CDR1 is SGHRS and CDR2 is YFSETQ. CDR3 amino acids: CASSYEAGLPSYEQYF. CDR3 bases: TGCGCCAGCAGCTACGAAGCGGGGTTACCATCCTACGAGCAGTACTTC.

This clonotype occurred many times. This chain connects TRBV30 to TRBJ1-5, with D uncertain. This CDR3 spans 12 amino acids. The V and J ends lost 2 bases and 5 bases respectively, with 7 bases between them. The V gene's germline CDR1 is GTSNPN and CDR2 SVGIG (reference sequence). The CDR3 loop reads CAWSQSDQPQHF. CDR3 coding DNA: TGTGCCTGGAGTCAGAGCGATCAGCCCCAGCATTTT.

This clonotype has ten or more counts. The chain links TRBV29-1 to TRBJ1-5; no definite D call. This CDR3 is built from 14 residues. The ends were cut back, 0 bases at V and 2 bases at J, with 8 bases in the middle. Germline V gene data show CDR1 as SQVTM and CDR2 as ANQGSEA. This CDR3 reads CSVEDPAGNQPQHF. The CDR3 region has the DNA TGCAGCGTTGAAGATCCCGCAGGCAATCAGCCCCAGCATTTT.